This is a list of T cell receptor beta chains from one sample in a study of graft-versus-host responses after intestinal transplantation. Profiled with immunoSEQ multiplex PCR; TCRdb holds only in-frame clones, not every one. The profile shows around 20,000 clones, around 92% of them singletons. This specimen was PBMCs, taken roughly 260 days after intestinal transplant. Receptor source: a human patient who received an intestinal transplant, so some T cells may come from the graft donor. Each CDR3 is given without its conserved first and last residue.

>16|TRBJ2-3|TRBV28
ASSPASGRKGRTDTQY
>11|TRBJ1-2|TRBV9
ASSARGLRGYT
>11|TRBJ2-7|TRBV6-1
ASSEWAEYEQY
>12|TRBJ2-7|TRBV15
ATSRDIGAYEQY
>13|TRBJ1-4|TRBV19
ASSPRQLTNEKLF
>11|TRBJ1-1|TRBV6-5
ASTYGGGTEAF
>12|TRBJ2-3|TRBV7-9
ASSLPPASDTQY
>16|TRBJ1-5|TRBV9
ASSVDAGDGYSNQPQH
>14|TRBJ1-2|TRBV27
ASSSSFAGRNYGYT
>15|TRBJ1-1|TRBV5-6
ASSLVRAGSRNTEAF
>9|TRBJ2-7|TRBV10-3
AISAGYEQY
>14|TRBJ2-2|TRBV28
ASSLLGFRNTGELF
>12|TRBJ2-7|TRBV5-1
ASSSTGGSYEQY
>12|TRBJ1-1|TRBV2
ASSERQGNTEAF
>12|TRBJ2-3|TRBV29-1
SVELADFTDTQY
>13|TRBJ2-1|TRBV9
ASSVESTLLAEQF
>14|TRBJ2-2|TRBV4-2
ASSQGAGLAGGELF
>13|TRBJ2-7|TRBV7-2
ASSLTSGGNYEQY
>8|TRBJ2-7|TRBV27
ASKHYEQY
>14|TRBJ1-4|TRBV9
ASSVAPRQAGEKLF
>13|TRBJ1-1|TRBV18
ASSPLPRRDTEAF
>12|TRBJ2-1|TRBV5-1
ASSLGREYNEQF
>13|TRBJ2-7|TRBV29-1
SVEVGAGGAYEQY